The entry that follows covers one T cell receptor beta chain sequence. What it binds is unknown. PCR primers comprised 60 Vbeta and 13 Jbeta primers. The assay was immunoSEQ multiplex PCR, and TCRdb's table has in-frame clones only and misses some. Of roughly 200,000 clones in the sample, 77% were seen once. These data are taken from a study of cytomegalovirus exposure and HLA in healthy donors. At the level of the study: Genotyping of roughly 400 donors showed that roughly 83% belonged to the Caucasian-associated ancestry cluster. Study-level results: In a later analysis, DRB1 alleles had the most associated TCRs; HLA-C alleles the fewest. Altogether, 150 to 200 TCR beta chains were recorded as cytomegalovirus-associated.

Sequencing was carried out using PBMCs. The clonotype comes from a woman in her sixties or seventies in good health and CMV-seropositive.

The CDR3 DNA sequence: TGCAGCGTTGAAGACGTGAGCTCCTACGAGCAGTACTTC. This translates into CSVEDVSSYEQYF. The V gene is TRBV29-1, the J gene TRBJ2-7; D is unclear. CDR1 and CDR2 (germline): SQVTM, ANQGSEA. The V end lost 0 bases, the J end lost 0 bases, and 6 bases lay between the germline ends. This CDR3 is built from 13 residues.